These 16 T cell receptor beta chains were sequenced from one sample in a study of response to subunit inactivated influenza vaccine. TCRdb called the RT-PCR reads again in MiXCR, with one record for every CDR3 protein. The sample lists 610,000 or so distinct CDR3 sequences; roughly 15% were seen once. The source material was PBMCs from blood, sampled 11 to 12 days after vaccination. These receptors were collected from a man in his forties or fifties who received an inactivated influenza vaccine.

V gene TRBV29-1 combines with J gene TRBJ1-2; D is possibly TRBD1 (5 bases). The CDR3 has 15 amino acids. CDR1 is SQVTM, CDR2 ANQGSEA, per germline. V lost 5 bases and J lost 2, with 18 bases in between. CDR3: CSVKPGDGGNYGYTF. The CDR3 DNA is TGCAGCGTTAAGCCGGGGGACGGGGGGAACTATGGCTACACCTTC.

This clonotype was observed many times. This chain joins TRBV7-2 and TRBJ1-5; no firm D call. The CDR3 extends over 13 amino acids. The V gene lost 3 bases and the J gene lost 8 bases, with 11 bases spanning the gap. Germline loops: CDR1 SGHTA, CDR2 FQGNSA. CDR3 amino acids: CASSFSTGKPQHF. Written as DNA, the CDR3 is TGTGCCAGCAGCTTCTCTACGGGAAAGCCCCAGCATTTT.

This clonotype was observed a few times. The chain's CDR3 is CASSLFDKKLFF. The CDR3 DNA follows: TGTGCCAGCAGCTTATTCGACAAAAAACTGTTTTTT. This chain connects TRBV7-2 to TRBJ1-4; D is ambiguous. Germline V lookup: CDR1 SGHTA, CDR2 FQGNSA. The CDR3 is 12 residues long. The germline V and J ends were trimmed by 2 bases and 9 bases, with 7 bases remaining between them.

The sample holds one count of this clonotype. V is TRBV7-3 and J is TRBJ2-5, with 11 bases matching TRBD1. CDR1 and CDR2 from the germline V gene are SGHTA and FQGTGA. J was trimmed by 5 bases and V by 1 base; bases with no gene match: 6. CDR3 length equals 16 residues. The CDR3 sequence: CASSLRGTGGMETQYF. CDR3 DNA sequence: TGTGCCAGCAGCTTAAGAGGGACAGGGGGTATGGAGACCCAGTACTTC.

The genes are TRBV5-5 and TRBJ1-4, with a weak D call TRBD1 (5 bases). Looked up from germline, CDR1 is SGHKS and CDR2 is YYEKEE (reference sequence). Trimming removed 4 bases at V and 13 bases at J, with 14 bases between. This CDR3 region has 12 residues. The CDR3 region is CASSPPGGRLFF. The CDR3 DNA reads as TGTGCCAGCAGCCCACCGGGGGGAAGACTGTTTTTT.

This clonotype showed up many times. The CDR3 DNA is TGCAGCGTCCAATTGGTTGGACAGGGAGCGAGTGAGCAGTTCTTC. It yields the protein CSVQLVGQGASEQFF. The V gene is TRBV29-1, the J gene TRBJ2-1; TRBD1 agrees at 8 bases. V was clipped by 6 bases and J by 9 bases; unmatched bases: 16. The CDR3 consists of 15 residues. The germline V gene has CDR1 SQVTM and CDR2 ANQGSEA.

Comment on this clonotype: The germline gene is not matched at one end of the junction; a read error may be the cause. The rearrangement links TRBV6-1 to TRBJ2-3, with D tentatively TRBD1 (7 bases). In germline, CDR1 is MNHNS, CDR2 SASEGT. The CDR3 is 15 amino acids. DNA of the CDR3: TGTGCCAGCAGTCAGACGGACAGGAGGGCAGATACGCAGGATTTT. It codes for CASSQTDRRADTQDF.

The CDR3 is CASSDRDPALYEQYF. The CDR3 nucleotides read TGCGCCAGCAGCGACCGGGACCCGGCCCTCTACGAGCAGTACTTC. V and J are TRBV5-1 and TRBJ2-7; D possibly matches TRBD1 or TRBD2 (5 bases each). The CDR3 has 15 amino acids. The V gene lost 4 bases and the J gene lost 3 bases, with 17 bases spanning the gap. Germline lookup yields CDR1 SGHRS and CDR2 YFSETQ. Drawing the rest from reference TRBV5-1 and TRBJ2-7, the complete variable domain is KAGVTQTPRYLIKTRGQQVTLSCSPISGHRSVSWYQQTPGQGLQFLFEYFSETQRNKGNFPGRFSGRQFSNSRSEMNVSTLELGDSALYLCASSDRDPALYEQYFGPGTRLTVT.

In the case of this clonotype: Just one base apart from a much larger clone, this may be a read error. The chain employs TRBV4-1 and TRBJ1-1, with D hard to call. Trimming cost V 0 bases and J 0 bases, with 2 bases left between them. The V gene's germline CDR1 is MGHRA and CDR2 YSYEKL. The CDR3 totals 13 residues. The CDR3 nucleotides read TGCGCCAGCAGCCAAGAAGTGAACACTGAAGCTTTCTTT. Translating gives CASSQEVNTEAFF.

Comment on this clonotype: One junction end does not reproduce the germline sequence, and a read error may be involved. The gene calls are TRBV11-2 and TRBJ2-7, with TRBD1 as a possible D gene (6 bases). Germline loops: CDR1 SGHAT, CDR2 FQNNGV. The CDR3 is 11 amino acids. In DNA, the CDR3 is TGTGCCAGCAGCTCCAACCGGGACACAAGATTC. Translated: CASSSNRDTRF.

This clonotype has more than one count but fewer than ten. This chain links TRBV2 with TRBJ2-7; D is possibly TRBD2 (6 bases). CDR3 length: 12 amino acids. The ends were cut back, 11 bases at V and 0 bases at J, with 11 bases in the middle. Germline V CDR1 and CDR2: SNHLY, FYNNEI. The CDR3 loop reads CAAGPDSYEQYF. The CDR3 DNA reads as TGTGCCGCGGGGCCAGACTCCTACGAGCAGTACTTC.

The sample holds a few counts of this clonotype. This chain uses TRBV5-1 with TRBJ2-5; the match to TRBD2 covers 8 bases. J lost 4 bases, V lost 0 bases, and 5 bases had no gene match. From germline, CDR1 is SGHRS and CDR2 YFSETQ. The CDR3 length is 15 residues. CDR3 amino acids: CASSLAGGQRETQYF. CDR3 coding DNA: TGCGCCAGCAGCTTGGCGGGGGGGCAGAGAGAGACCCAGTACTTC.

A few counts support this clonotype. The chain uses TRBV29-1 and TRBJ1-2; TRBD1 aligns across 7 bases. V gave up 6 bases and J gave up 1 base; unmatched junction bases: 11. The CDR3 covers 15 residues. CDR1 SQVTM and CDR2 ANQGSEA come from the germline V gene. This chain's CDR3 is CSVRDRVHLNYGYTF. The CDR3 nucleotides read TGCAGCGTCCGGGACAGAGTACACCTTAACTATGGCTACACCTTC.

This chain joins TRBV6-5 and TRBJ2-3, with D hard to call. The V end was cut by 2 bases, the J end by 4 bases, with 10 bases between. The CDR3 is made up of 14 amino acids. Germline V CDR1 and CDR2: MNHEY, SVGAGI. This chain's CDR3 is CASSYRGGADTQYF. The CDR3 DNA follows: TGTGCCAGCAGTTACCGTGGTGGCGCAGATACGCAGTATTTT.

J is TRBJ2-1 and V is TRBV20-1, with 10 nucleotides matching TRBD2. CDR3 size: 16 residues. Trimming cost V 5 bases and J 2 bases; bases outside gene matches: 9. Germline V lookup: CDR1 DFQATT, CDR2 SNEGSKA (reference sequence). The CDR3 sequence: CSADRVAGGPYNEQFF. As DNA, the CDR3 is TGCAGTGCTGACCGAGTAGCGGGGGGACCCTACAATGAGCAGTTCTTC.

DNA for the CDR3: TGTGCCAGCAGCTTTAGATGGGCTCTAGCGGGAGTGGGGAATGAGCAGTTCTTC. Translation: CASSFRWALAGVGNEQFF. The rearrangement joins TRBV11-1 to TRBJ2-1; 10 positions match TRBD2. The CDR3 is 18 amino acids. Germline CDR1 is SGHAT and CDR2 is FQDESV (reference sequence). V was clipped by 3 bases and J by 7 bases; unmatched bases: 15.